This T cell receptor (beta chain) appears in the sequencing data of a study of shared clonotypes between healthy human individuals. Germline V gene lookup returns CDR1 SGHNT and CDR2 YENEEA. Trimming removed 1 base at V and 8 bases at J, with 9 bases between. This CDR3 is built from 13 residues. Sequenced by immunoSEQ multiplex PCR; TCRdb stores in-frame clones only, minus some. Of millions of clones in the sample, about 95% are singletons; the top ten hold 0.9% to 1.3%. Cells designated naive CD8 were CD45RO-negative and were positively selected for CCR7, with terminally differentiated effector memory CD45RA+ cells excluded.

The sequence came from a man between 18 and 35 years old in good health. The sample taken for sequencing was naive CD8+ T cells sorted from blood. This sequence joins TRBV11-3 and TRBJ2-1; possibly TRBD1 for D (5 bases). CDR3 loop: CASSLAGSDEQFF. In DNA, the CDR3 is TGTGCCAGCAGCTTAGCAGGGTCCGATGAGCAGTTCTTC.